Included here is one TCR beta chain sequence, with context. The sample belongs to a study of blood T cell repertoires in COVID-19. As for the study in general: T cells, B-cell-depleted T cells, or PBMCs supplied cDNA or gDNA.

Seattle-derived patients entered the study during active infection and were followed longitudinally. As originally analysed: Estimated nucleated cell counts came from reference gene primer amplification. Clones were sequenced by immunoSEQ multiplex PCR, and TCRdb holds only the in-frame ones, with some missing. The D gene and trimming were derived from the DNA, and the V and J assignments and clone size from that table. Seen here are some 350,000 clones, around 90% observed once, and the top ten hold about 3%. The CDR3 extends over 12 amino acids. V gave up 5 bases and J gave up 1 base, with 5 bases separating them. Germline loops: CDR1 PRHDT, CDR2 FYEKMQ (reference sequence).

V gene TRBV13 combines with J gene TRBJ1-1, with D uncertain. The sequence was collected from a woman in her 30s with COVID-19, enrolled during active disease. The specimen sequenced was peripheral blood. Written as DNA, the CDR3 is TGTGCCAGCAGCGAGGGGAACACTGAAGCTTTCTTT. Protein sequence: CASSEGNTEAFF.